The following is a T cell receptor beta chain sequence with its context. Its target is unknown. These data come from a study of cytomegalovirus exposure and HLA in healthy donors. Study-level findings and limits: Based on reports, TCR beta sequences accurately predicted HLA-A and HLA-B alleles for most subjects. Earlier results showed most TCR beta V segments being productive about 87% or about 30% of the time.

PCR amplification relied on 60 Vbeta primers (plus 13 Jbeta primers). Profiled with immunoSEQ multiplex PCR; TCRdb holds only in-frame clones, not every one. The sample yields about 180,000 clones, around 80% seen once. This CDR3 comprises 12 residues. CDR1 and CDR2 (germline): GTSNPN, SVGIG (reference sequence). Deletions cut 5 bases from V and 0 bases from J, with 5 bases between. The chain couples TRBV30 to TRBJ1-3; D uncertain. The sequenced sample consisted of PBMCs. This receptor was obtained from a girl aged 5 to 17 in good health and CMV-seropositive. CDR3 in DNA: TGTGCCTGGGGCTTCTCTGGAAACACCATATATTTT. This encodes CAWGFSGNTIYF.